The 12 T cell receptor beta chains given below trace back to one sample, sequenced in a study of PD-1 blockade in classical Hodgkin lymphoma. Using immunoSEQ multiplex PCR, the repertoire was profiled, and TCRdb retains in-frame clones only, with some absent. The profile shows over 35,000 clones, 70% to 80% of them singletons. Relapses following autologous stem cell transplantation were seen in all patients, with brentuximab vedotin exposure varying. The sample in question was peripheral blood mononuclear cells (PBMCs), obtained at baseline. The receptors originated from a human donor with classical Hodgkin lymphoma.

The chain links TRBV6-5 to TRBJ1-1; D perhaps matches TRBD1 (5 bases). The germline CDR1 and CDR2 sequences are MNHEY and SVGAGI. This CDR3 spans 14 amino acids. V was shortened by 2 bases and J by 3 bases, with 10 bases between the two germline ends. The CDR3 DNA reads TGTGCCAGCAGTTACGGGACGTTGGACACTGAAGCTTTCTTT. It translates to CASSYGTLDTEAFF.

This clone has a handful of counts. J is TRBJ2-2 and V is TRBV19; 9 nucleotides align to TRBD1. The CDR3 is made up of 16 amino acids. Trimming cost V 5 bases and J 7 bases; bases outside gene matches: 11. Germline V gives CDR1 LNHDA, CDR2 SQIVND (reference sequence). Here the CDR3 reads CASSPQGQGSGGELFF. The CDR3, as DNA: TGTGCCAGTAGTCCCCAAGGACAGGGGTCCGGCGGGGAGCTGTTTTTT.

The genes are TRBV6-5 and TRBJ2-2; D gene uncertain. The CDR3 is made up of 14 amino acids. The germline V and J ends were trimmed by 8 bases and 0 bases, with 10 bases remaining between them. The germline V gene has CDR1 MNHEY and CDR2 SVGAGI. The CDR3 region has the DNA TGTGCCAGCCGGCGACAAACGAACACCGGGGAGCTGTTTTTT. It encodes CASRRQTNTGELFF.

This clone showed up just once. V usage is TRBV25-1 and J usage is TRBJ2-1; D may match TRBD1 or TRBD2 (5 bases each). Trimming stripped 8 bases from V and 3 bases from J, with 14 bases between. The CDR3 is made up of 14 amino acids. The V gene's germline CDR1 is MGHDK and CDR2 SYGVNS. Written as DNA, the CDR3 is TGTGCCAGCCACTGGGGACGGGACTACAATGAGCAGTTCTTC. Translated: CASHWGRDYNEQFF.

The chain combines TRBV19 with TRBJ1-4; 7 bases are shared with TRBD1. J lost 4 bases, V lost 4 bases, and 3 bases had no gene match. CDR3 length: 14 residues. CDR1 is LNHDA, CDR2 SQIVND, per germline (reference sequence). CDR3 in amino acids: CASSNDRVNEKLFF. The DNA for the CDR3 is TGTGCCAGTAGTAACGACAGGGTTAATGAAAAACTGTTTTTT.

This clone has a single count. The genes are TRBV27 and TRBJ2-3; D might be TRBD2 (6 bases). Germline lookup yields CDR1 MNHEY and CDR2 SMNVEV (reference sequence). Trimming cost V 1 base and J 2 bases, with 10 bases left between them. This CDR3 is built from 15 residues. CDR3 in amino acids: CASSLWAGITDTQYF. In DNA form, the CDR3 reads TGTGCCAGCAGTTTATGGGCGGGGATCACAGATACGCAGTATTTT.

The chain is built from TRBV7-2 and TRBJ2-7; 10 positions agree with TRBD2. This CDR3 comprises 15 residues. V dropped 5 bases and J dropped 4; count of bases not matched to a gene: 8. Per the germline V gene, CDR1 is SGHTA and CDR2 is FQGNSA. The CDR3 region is CASSPRTSGSYEQYF. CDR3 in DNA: TGTGCCAGCAGCCCGAGGACTAGCGGATCTTACGAGCAGTACTTC.

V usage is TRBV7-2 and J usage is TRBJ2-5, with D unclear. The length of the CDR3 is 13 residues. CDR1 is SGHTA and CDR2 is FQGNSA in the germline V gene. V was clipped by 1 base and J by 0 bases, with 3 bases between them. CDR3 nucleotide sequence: TGTGCCAGCAGCTTAGTAGACCAAGAGACCCAGTACTTC. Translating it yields CASSLVDQETQYF.

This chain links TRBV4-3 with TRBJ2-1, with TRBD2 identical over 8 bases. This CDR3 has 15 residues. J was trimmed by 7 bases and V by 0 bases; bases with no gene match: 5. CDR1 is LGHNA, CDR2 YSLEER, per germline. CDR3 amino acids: CASSQEGREENEQFF. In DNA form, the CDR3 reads TGCGCCAGCAGCCAAGAAGGGCGGGAGGAAAATGAGCAGTTCTTC.

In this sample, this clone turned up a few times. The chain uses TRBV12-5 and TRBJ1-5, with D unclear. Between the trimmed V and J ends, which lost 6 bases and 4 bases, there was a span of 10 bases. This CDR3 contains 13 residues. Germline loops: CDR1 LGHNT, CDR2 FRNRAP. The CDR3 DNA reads TGTGCTAGTGGCACGGGCCGAAATCAGCCCCAGCATTTT. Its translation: CASGTGRNQPQHF. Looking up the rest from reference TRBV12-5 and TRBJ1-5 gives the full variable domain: DARVTQTPRHKVTEMGQEVTMRCQPILGHNTVFWYRQTMMQGLELLAYFRNRAPLDDSGMPKDRFSAEMPDATLATLKIQPSEPRDSAVYFCASGTGRNQPQHFGDGTRLSIL.

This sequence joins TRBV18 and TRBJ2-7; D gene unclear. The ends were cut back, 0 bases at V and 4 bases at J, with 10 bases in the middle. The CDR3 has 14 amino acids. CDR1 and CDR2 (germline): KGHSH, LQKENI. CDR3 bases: TGTGCCAGCTCACCACCTACGGATAAATACGAGCAGTACTTC. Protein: CASSPPTDKYEQYF.

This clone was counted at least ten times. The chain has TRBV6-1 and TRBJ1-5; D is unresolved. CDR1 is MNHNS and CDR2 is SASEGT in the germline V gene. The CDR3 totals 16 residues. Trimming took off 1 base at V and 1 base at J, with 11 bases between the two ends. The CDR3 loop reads CASSEVRPVSNQPQHF. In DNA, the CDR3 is TGTGCCAGCAGTGAAGTTCGGCCGGTAAGCAATCAGCCCCAGCATTTT.